Below, one T cell receptor (beta chain) is given with its context. This sample stems from a study of OX40 agonist ivuxolimab in advanced cancers. Method: immunoSEQ multiplex PCR; TCRdb's copy keeps in-frame clones and lacks some. The sample has roughly 86,000 clones; 92% are singletons. CDR3 size: 19 residues. V was pared by 2 bases and J by 6 bases, with 15 bases of the junction left unmatched. The V gene's germline CDR1 is MNHNS and CDR2 SASEGT. The sequenced sample was CD4+ or CD8+ T cells sorted from blood, obtained in a trial of the OX40 agonist ivuxolimab. The chain links TRBV6-1 to TRBJ2-1, with 11 bases matching TRBD2. This receptor was obtained from an adult with an advanced solid tumor such as melanoma, head and neck, liver or kidney cancer. The chain's CDR3 is CASSENPGLGLAGGNEQFF. CDR3 bases: TGTGCCAGCAGTGAAAACCCCGGTTTAGGGCTAGCGGGAGGCAATGAGCAGTTCTTC.